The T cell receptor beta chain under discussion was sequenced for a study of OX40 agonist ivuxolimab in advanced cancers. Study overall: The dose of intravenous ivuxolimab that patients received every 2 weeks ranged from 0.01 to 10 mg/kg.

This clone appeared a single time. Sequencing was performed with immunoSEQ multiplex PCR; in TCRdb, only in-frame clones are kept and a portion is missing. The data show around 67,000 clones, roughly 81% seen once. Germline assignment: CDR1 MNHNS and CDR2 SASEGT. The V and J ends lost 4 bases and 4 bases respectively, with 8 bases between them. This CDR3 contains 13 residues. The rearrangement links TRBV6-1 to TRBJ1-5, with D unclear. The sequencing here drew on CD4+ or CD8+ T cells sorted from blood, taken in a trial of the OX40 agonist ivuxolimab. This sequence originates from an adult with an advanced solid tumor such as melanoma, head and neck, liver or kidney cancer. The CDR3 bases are TGTGCCAGCAGTGCCGTAAGGAATCAGCCCCAGCATTTT. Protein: CASSAVRNQPQHF.